These 13 T cell receptor beta chains originate from one sample sequenced in a study of T cell responses to AZD1222 COVID-19 vaccine. The protocol was immunoSEQ multiplex PCR, while the TCRdb copy is restricted to in-frame clones and leaves out a portion. The sample lists about 140,000 clones; 89% were seen once. This sample comprised peripheral blood, obtained on day 0 of AZD1222 vaccination. These receptor sequences come from an adult in good health.

V gene TRBV2 combines with J gene TRBJ1-4; no clear D. Deletions cut 7 bases from V and 5 bases from J, with 14 bases between. This CDR3 spans 14 amino acids. Germline values: CDR1 SNHLY, CDR2 FYNNEI. The CDR3 region is CASTQLHRNEKLFF. DNA of the CDR3: TGTGCCAGCACCCAACTCCATAGGAATGAAAAACTGTTTTTT.

Only one count was recorded for this clone. This chain links TRBV6-5 with TRBJ1-1; no clear D gene. The germline V gene has CDR1 MNHEY and CDR2 SVGAGI. The CDR3 sequence is 12 residues long. Trimming pared 6 bases from V and 0 bases from J, leaving 5 bases between. Written as DNA, the CDR3 is TGTGCCAGCAGCCGGGTGAACACTGAAGCTTTCTTT. Translated, it gives CASSRVNTEAFF.

A few counts support this clone. The V and J genes are TRBV15 and TRBJ1-4; 8 positions agree with TRBD1. Trimming cost V 3 bases and J 8 bases; bases outside gene matches: 8. In germline, CDR1 is LNHNV, CDR2 YYDKDF (reference sequence). The CDR3 is 15 amino acids. The CDR3 region has the DNA TGTGCCACCAGCAGTTACAGGGGGGGAGACGAAAAACTGTTTTTT. It yields the protein CATSSYRGGDEKLFF.

This clone was recorded only once. The chain has TRBV9 and TRBJ1-4; TRBD1 matches at 9 bases. The J segment lost 4 bases and the V segment lost 0 bases, leaving 7 bases of the junction unmatched. Germline V gene data show CDR1 as SGDLS and CDR2 as YYNGEE. The CDR3 spans 17 residues. This CDR3 reads CASSVGQGGTFNEKLFF. CDR3 bases: TGTGCCAGCAGCGTAGGACAGGGGGGGACATTTAATGAAAAACTGTTTTTT.

The rearrangement joins TRBV11-2 to TRBJ2-1; D is unresolved. CDR3 length: 13 residues. The V gene's germline CDR1 is SGHAT and CDR2 FQNNGV. V was cut by 5 bases and J by 8 bases, with 13 bases left in between. The chain's CDR3 is CASSKTVRYEQFF. DNA for the CDR3: TGTGCCAGCAGCAAAACAGTTAGGTATGAGCAGTTCTTC.

The V call is TRBV18, the J call TRBJ2-2, with 8 bases that match TRBD1. The CDR3 spans 17 residues. Unmatched junction bases numbered 7, after V lost 4 bases and J lost 0 bases. Germline CDR1 is KGHSH and CDR2 is LQKENI. In DNA, the CDR3 is TGTGCCAGCTCACGATACGGACAGGGCGCGAACACCGGGGAGCTGTTTTTT. This encodes CASSRYGQGANTGELFF.

The chain is built from TRBV10-3 and TRBJ2-7; tentative D call: TRBD2 (6 bases). This CDR3 is built from 14 residues. Germline V gives CDR1 ENHRY, CDR2 SYGVKD. Trimming left V 2 bases short and J 3 bases short, with 11 bases between. Here the CDR3 reads CAISEISGDYEQYF. The CDR3 bases are TGTGCCATCAGTGAGATCTCGGGGGACTACGAGCAGTACTTC.

The chain joins TRBV5-6 to TRBJ2-3; TRBD2 aligns across 10 bases. Germline assignment: CDR1 SGHDT and CDR2 YYEEEE. V gave up 0 bases and J gave up 5 bases; unmatched junction bases: 15. The CDR3 is made up of 19 amino acids. The CDR3 spells CASSLAWEASGSTVDTQYF. In DNA form, the CDR3 reads TGTGCCAGCAGCTTGGCCTGGGAAGCTAGCGGGAGCACTGTAGATACGCAGTATTTT.

This chain links TRBV12-3 or TRBV12-4 with TRBJ2-7, with D perhaps given as TRBD1 or TRBD2 (5 bases each). Deletions cut 8 bases from V and 3 bases from J, with 11 bases between. This CDR3 has 12 residues. The CDR3, as DNA: TGTGCCAGCGGGACCGCCTTCTACGAGCAGTACTTC. This gives the protein CASGTAFYEQYF.

The genes are TRBV3-1 (or the pseudogene TRBV3-2) and TRBJ1-1; D gene unclear. The V and J ends lost 6 bases and 0 bases respectively, with 8 bases between them. Germline loops: CDR1 LGHDT, CDR2 YNNKEL (reference sequence). The CDR3 extends over 13 amino acids. In DNA form, the CDR3 reads TGTGCCAGCAGTCGGTTAATGAACACTGAAGCTTTCTTT. Translation: CASSRLMNTEAFF.

This clone was found once. The chain uses TRBV2 and TRBJ2-2, with unresolved D. V dropped 3 bases and J dropped 7 bases, with 15 bases sitting between them. Germline-derived CDR1 and CDR2 are SNHLY and FYNNEI. The CDR3 length is 15 residues. The CDR3: CASSDGSNNIGELFF. The DNA for the CDR3 is TGTGCCAGCAGTGATGGGTCCAACAATATCGGGGAGCTGTTTTTT.

CDR3 in amino acids: CASSYSLQGQGALSYGYTF. The DNA for the CDR3 is TGTGCCAGCAGTTACTCTCTGCAAGGACAGGGGGCATTGAGCTATGGCTACACCTTC. The chain couples TRBV6-2 or TRBV6-3 to TRBJ1-2, with 11 bases lining up with TRBD1. The CDR3 consists of 19 residues. Germline lookup yields CDR1 MNHEY and CDR2 SVGEGT. Unmatched junction bases numbered 13, after V lost 0 bases and J lost 4 bases.

The chain employs TRBV5-5 and TRBJ2-1; 14 nucleotides match TRBD2. The CDR3 has 17 amino acids. CDR1 SGHKS and CDR2 YYEKEE come from the germline V gene (reference sequence). V lost 4 bases, J lost 2 bases, and 5 bases stayed unmatched. CDR3 residues: CASSPGTSGGPYNEQFF. The CDR3 DNA reads TGTGCCAGCAGCCCCGGGACTAGCGGGGGCCCCTACAATGAGCAGTTCTTC.